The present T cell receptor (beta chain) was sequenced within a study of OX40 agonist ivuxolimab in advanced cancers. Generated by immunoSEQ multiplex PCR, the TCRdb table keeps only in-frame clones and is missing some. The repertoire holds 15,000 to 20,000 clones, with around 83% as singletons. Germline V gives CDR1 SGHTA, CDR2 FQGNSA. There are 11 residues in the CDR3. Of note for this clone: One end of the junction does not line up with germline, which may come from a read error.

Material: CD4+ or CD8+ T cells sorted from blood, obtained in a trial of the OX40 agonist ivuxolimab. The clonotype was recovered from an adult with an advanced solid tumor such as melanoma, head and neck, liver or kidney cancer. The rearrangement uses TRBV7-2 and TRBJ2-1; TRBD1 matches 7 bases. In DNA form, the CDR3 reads TGTGCCAGCAGCAACCGGGACAGTCCGATCTTC. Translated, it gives CASSNRDSPIF.